This T cell receptor beta chain is from a study of T cells in localized non-small cell lung cancer. The CDR3 consists of 18 residues. V lost 7 bases to trimming and J lost 0 bases; unmatched junction nucleotides: 15. Germline loops: CDR1 SNHLY, CDR2 FYNNEI. On this clone: Antigen unknown.

Overall study findings and caveats: Uninvolved adjacent lung, not tumor, had the highest T cell clonality. A median about 56 of the top 100 tumor clones appeared in adjacent lung. A single tumor region was sequenced, leaving heterogeneity possible. Higher blood T cell density went with longer overall survival.

The table came from immunoSEQ multiplex PCR; TCRdb's copy has only in-frame clones and leaves some out. The sample shows approximately 88,000 clones, approximately 91% of them seen only once. V gene TRBV2 combines with J gene TRBJ1-3; 7 bases are shared with TRBD1. This receptor was obtained from a woman aged 40 to 75 with stage II squamous cell lung carcinoma. The material sequenced was PBMCs, taken before any cancer treatment. The CDR3 loop reads CASTAGTDRSHSGNTIYF. Here the CDR3 DNA reads TGTGCCAGCACCGCCGGGACAGATCGTTCTCACTCTGGAAACACCATATATTTT.